This is a list of T cell receptor beta chains from one sample in a study of shared clonotypes between healthy human individuals. Sequencing was performed with immunoSEQ multiplex PCR; in TCRdb, only in-frame clones are kept and a portion is missing. The data show 1,400,000 or so clones, approximately 98.5% seen once. Sequencing was done on a sample of naive CD4+ T cells sorted from blood. These receptors were taken from a young man in good health. CDR3s include the opening cysteine and the closing phenylalanine or tryptophan. The order of the fields is clone size, V gene, J gene, D gene, CDR3 DNA, CDR3 protein. A D gene is named only where the DNA matches it firmly. The listing skips clone size in some rows; elsewhere it reads once, few, many or a size class.

clone_size: .
v_call: TRBV20-1
j_call: TRBJ2-1
d_call: .
cdr3_nt: TGCAGCTGGGGTGGTGAGCAGTTCTTC
cdr3_aa: CSWGGEQFF

clone_size: once
v_call: TRBV25-1
j_call: TRBJ2-1
d_call: TRBD2
cdr3_nt: TGTGCCAGCAGTGAAGATGGGACTAGCGGGAGCTGGGAGCAGTTCTTC
cdr3_aa: CASSEDGTSGSWEQFF

clone_size: .
v_call: TRBV28
j_call: TRBJ2-7
d_call: TRBD2
cdr3_nt: TGTGCCAGCAGGACTAGCGGGGGCCCCTACGAGCAGTACTTC
cdr3_aa: CASRTSGGPYEQYF

clone_size: .
v_call: TRBV4-3
j_call: TRBJ1-4
d_call: .
cdr3_nt: TGCGCCAGCAGCGTAGTCCCTAATGAAAAACTGTTTTTT
cdr3_aa: CASSVVPNEKLFF

clone_size: .
v_call: TRBV28
j_call: TRBJ2-7
d_call: .
cdr3_nt: TGTGCCAGCAGGAAACCGACCGGGCGGGGCTACGAGCAGTACTTC
cdr3_aa: CASRKPTGRGYEQYF

clone_size: .
v_call: TRBV5-1
j_call: TRBJ1-1
d_call: .
cdr3_nt: TGCGCCAGCAGCTTGCGCAGTGTAACTGAAGCTTTCTTT
cdr3_aa: CASSLRSVTEAFF

clone_size: .
v_call: TRBV7-9
j_call: TRBJ1-2
d_call: .
cdr3_nt: TGTGCCAGCAGCTTTAGCGGATCGGGACTTCGAGACTATGGCTACACCTTC
cdr3_aa: CASSFSGSGLRDYGYTF

clone_size: .
v_call: TRBV7-6
j_call: TRBJ2-5
d_call: .
cdr3_nt: TGTGCCAGCAGCTTAGCGGTCCAAGAGACCCAGTACTTC
cdr3_aa: CASSLAVQETQYF

clone_size: .
v_call: TRBV11-2
j_call: TRBJ1-4
d_call: TRBD1
cdr3_nt: TGTGCCAGCAGCTTAGGCAGGGGGGGAGGTGAAAAACTGTTTTTT
cdr3_aa: CASSLGRGGGEKLFF

clone_size: .
v_call: TRBV5-4
j_call: TRBJ2-2
d_call: .
cdr3_nt: TGTGCCACCTACTCGACTAGGACGGCAACCGGGGAGCTGTTTTTT
cdr3_aa: CATYSTRTATGELFF

clone_size: .
v_call: TRBV5-1
j_call: TRBJ2-1
d_call: .
cdr3_nt: TGCGCCAGCAGCCTGGACCCTCCCGGGACCTCCTACAATGAGCAGTTCTTC
cdr3_aa: CASSLDPPGTSYNEQFF

clone_size: .
v_call: TRBV5-1
j_call: TRBJ2-7
d_call: TRBD2
cdr3_nt: TGCGCCAGCAGCGTCTCAACGGGGACTAGCTCCTACGAGCAGTACTTC
cdr3_aa: CASSVSTGTSSYEQYF

clone_size: .
v_call: TRBV5-1
j_call: TRBJ2-7
d_call: .
cdr3_nt: TGCGCCAGCAGCTTTATGAGCGGTACAACCTACGAGCAGTACTTC
cdr3_aa: CASSFMSGTTYEQYF

clone_size: .
v_call: TRBV4-3
j_call: TRBJ2-2
d_call: TRBD1
cdr3_nt: TGCGCCAGCAGCGATGGACAGGGCGGCACCGGGGAGCTGTTTTTT
cdr3_aa: CASSDGQGGTGELFF

clone_size: .
v_call: TRBV20-1
j_call: TRBJ2-5
d_call: .
cdr3_nt: TGCAGTGCCGACTGGGAGACCCAGTACTTC
cdr3_aa: CSADWETQYF

clone_size: .
v_call: TRBV28
j_call: TRBJ2-7
d_call: TRBD1
cdr3_nt: TGTGCCAGCAGCCTTCCCGGGACAGGGACCCACGAGCAGTACTTC
cdr3_aa: CASSLPGTGTHEQYF

clone_size: .
v_call: TRBV5-4
j_call: TRBJ2-2
d_call: TRBD1
cdr3_nt: TGTGCCAGCAGCACTGGGACAGGGGATCCCGGGGAGCTGTTTTTT
cdr3_aa: CASSTGTGDPGELFF

clone_size: .
v_call: TRBV5-4
j_call: TRBJ2-3
d_call: .
cdr3_nt: TGTGCCAGCAGCTTGGCCGGGAGAACTAGCACAGATACGCAGTATTTT
cdr3_aa: CASSLAGRTSTDTQYF

clone_size: .
v_call: TRBV18
j_call: TRBJ1-4
d_call: .
cdr3_nt: TGTGCCAGCTCACCAATAGGGTTACAGAATGAAAAACTGTTTTTT
cdr3_aa: CASSPIGLQNEKLFF

clone_size: .
v_call: TRBV7-2
j_call: TRBJ2-5
d_call: TRBD2
cdr3_nt: TGTGCCAGCAGCTCGATTAGCGGGATCCAAGAGACCCAGTACTTC
cdr3_aa: CASSSISGIQETQYF

clone_size: .
v_call: TRBV27
j_call: TRBJ2-1
d_call: .
cdr3_nt: TGTGCCAGCAGTAGACAAAGACCTAGGGGTAGGGATGAGCAGTTCTTC
cdr3_aa: CASSRQRPRGRDEQFF

clone_size: .
v_call: TRBV10-2
j_call: TRBJ1-1
d_call: .
cdr3_nt: TGCGCCAGCAGTGAGTCCTCGGCAGGGGCCTCCTCGTTTAACACTGAAGCTTTCTTT
cdr3_aa: CASSESSAGASSFNTEAFF

clone_size: .
v_call: TRBV29-1
j_call: TRBJ2-1
d_call: .
cdr3_nt: TGCAGCGTTGTACAGGGTTCGGGGTACAATGAGCAGTTCTTC
cdr3_aa: CSVVQGSGYNEQFF

clone_size: .
v_call: TRBV5-7
j_call: TRBJ1-2
d_call: .
cdr3_nt: TGTGCCAGCAGCTTGATTGGACGGTTCATCTATGGCTACACCTTC
cdr3_aa: CASSLIGRFIYGYTF

clone_size: .
v_call: TRBV18
j_call: TRBJ2-3
d_call: .
cdr3_nt: TGTGCCAGCTCACCCTCGACAGGTCCCTATACGCAGTATTTT
cdr3_aa: CASSPSTGPYTQYF

clone_size: .
v_call: TRBV6-5
j_call: TRBJ1-2
d_call: .
cdr3_nt: TGTGCCAGCAGTTACTCGATGGGCAGTCCTAACTATGGCTACACCTTC
cdr3_aa: CASSYSMGSPNYGYTF

clone_size: .
v_call: TRBV5-1
j_call: TRBJ2-7
d_call: TRBD2
cdr3_nt: TGCGCCAGCAGCTCCGCCGCCACTATACTAGCGGGATCCTACGAGCAGTACTTC
cdr3_aa: CASSSAATILAGSYEQYF

clone_size: .
v_call: TRBV19
j_call: TRBJ2-2
d_call: TRBD2
cdr3_nt: TGTGCCAGTAACAATCGGGGGGGCTCCGGGGAGCTGTTTTTT
cdr3_aa: CASNNRGGSGELFF

clone_size: .
v_call: TRBV28
j_call: TRBJ1-2
d_call: TRBD1
cdr3_nt: TGTGCCAGCAGTTCACCCGGGACAGCGGACCAATATGGCTACACCTTC
cdr3_aa: CASSSPGTADQYGYTF

clone_size: .
v_call: TRBV7-7
j_call: TRBJ2-5
d_call: TRBD2
cdr3_nt: TGTGCTAGCAGCTTAGGACTAGCGGGAGAGACCCAGTACTTC
cdr3_aa: CASSLGLAGETQYF

clone_size: .
v_call: TRBV18
j_call: TRBJ2-3
d_call: TRBD2
cdr3_nt: TGTGCCAGCTCACCATTCGCCCTAGCGGGAGCGGGGGTCACAGATACGCAGTATTTT
cdr3_aa: CASSPFALAGAGVTDTQYF

clone_size: once
v_call: TRBV5-5
j_call: TRBJ1-1
d_call: .
cdr3_nt: TGTGCCAGCAGCTGGGGAGTCGGCAGGGGGAACACTGAAGCTTTCTTT
cdr3_aa: CASSWGVGRGNTEAFF

clone_size: .
v_call: TRBV19
j_call: TRBJ2-7
d_call: .
cdr3_nt: TGTGCCAGCCGGGGCTCTACCGTGCAGTACTTC
cdr3_aa: CASRGSTVQYF

clone_size: .
v_call: TRBV5-1
j_call: TRBJ2-1
d_call: .
cdr3_nt: TGCGCCAGCATAAGCGGTACAGGGACCTACAATGAGCAGTTCTTC
cdr3_aa: CASISGTGTYNEQFF

clone_size: .
v_call: TRBV13
j_call: TRBJ2-5
d_call: .
cdr3_nt: TGTGCCAGCAGCCCCCCCACAGGGTTTGGGGCCCAGTACTTC
cdr3_aa: CASSPPTGFGAQYF

clone_size: once
v_call: TRBV7-2
j_call: TRBJ2-3
d_call: .
cdr3_nt: TGTGCCAGCAGCATGAGCTCAGGGGATACGCAGTATTTT
cdr3_aa: CASSMSSGDTQYF

clone_size: once
v_call: TRBV10-3
j_call: TRBJ2-1
d_call: TRBD2
cdr3_nt: TGTGCCATCAGTGAAGGGACTAGAAACAATGAGCAGTTCTTC
cdr3_aa: CAISEGTRNNEQFF

clone_size: .
v_call: TRBV28
j_call: TRBJ2-1
d_call: .
cdr3_nt: TGTGCCAGCGAATCCGGAGGGCTCGATGAGCAGTTCTTC
cdr3_aa: CASESGGLDEQFF

clone_size: .
v_call: TRBV4-1
j_call: TRBJ2-7
d_call: .
cdr3_nt: TGCGCCAGCAGCCACCACCCCAAAGGGGTCTACGAGCAGTACTTC
cdr3_aa: CASSHHPKGVYEQYF

clone_size: .
v_call: TRBV25-1
j_call: TRBJ1-3
d_call: .
cdr3_nt: TGTGCCAGCAGTGAATATTCCGTCTCTGGAAACACCATATATTTT
cdr3_aa: CASSEYSVSGNTIYF

clone_size: .
v_call: TRBV11-2
j_call: TRBJ2-1
d_call: TRBD2
cdr3_nt: TGTGCCAGCAGCGTCGGGACTAGCGGGATAAAACAGTTCTTC
cdr3_aa: CASSVGTSGIKQFF

clone_size: .
v_call: TRBV7-9
j_call: TRBJ2-2
d_call: TRBD1
cdr3_nt: TGTGCCAGCAGCACACAGGGGGCTACCGGGGAGCTGTTTTTT
cdr3_aa: CASSTQGATGELFF

clone_size: .
v_call: TRBV9
j_call: TRBJ2-6
d_call: .
cdr3_nt: TGTGCCAGCAGCCCCTACTCTGGGGCCAACGTCCTGACTTTC
cdr3_aa: CASSPYSGANVLTF

clone_size: .
v_call: TRBV18
j_call: TRBJ2-7
d_call: TRBD2
cdr3_nt: TGTGCCAGCTCACCGAAACTAGCGGGAGGCAACGAGCAGTACTTC
cdr3_aa: CASSPKLAGGNEQYF

clone_size: .
v_call: TRBV7-2
j_call: TRBJ2-1
d_call: .
cdr3_nt: TGTGCCAGCAGCGAGCAAATTAGCTGGACAACCCATGAGCAGTTCTTC
cdr3_aa: CASSEQISWTTHEQFF

clone_size: .
v_call: TRBV29-1
j_call: TRBJ2-5
d_call: .
cdr3_nt: TGCAGCGTTGAAGGGGGTCCGGAGACCCAGTACTTC
cdr3_aa: CSVEGGPETQYF

clone_size: .
v_call: TRBV5-1
j_call: TRBJ2-7
d_call: .
cdr3_nt: TGCGCCAGCAGCTTGGATTTCAGCCCACATTCCTACGAGCAGTACTTC
cdr3_aa: CASSLDFSPHSYEQYF

clone_size: .
v_call: TRBV4-3
j_call: TRBJ2-2
d_call: .
cdr3_nt: TGCGCCAGCAGCCATGGGGACTTGAACACCGGGGAGCTGTTTTTT
cdr3_aa: CASSHGDLNTGELFF

clone_size: .
v_call: TRBV7-6
j_call: TRBJ2-1
d_call: TRBD2
cdr3_nt: TGTGCCAGCAGCTTAAGTGGGACTAGCGGGATCCTGGAGTTCTTC
cdr3_aa: CASSLSGTSGILEFF

clone_size: .
v_call: TRBV7-9
j_call: TRBJ2-5
d_call: TRBD2
cdr3_nt: TGTGCCAGCACGCGGGAGGTCAGCCGTGAGACCCAGTACTTC
cdr3_aa: CASTREVSRETQYF

clone_size: .
v_call: TRBV5-8
j_call: TRBJ2-5
d_call: .
cdr3_nt: TGTGCCAGCAGCTTCGGCCAAACCCAGGAGACCCAGTACTTC
cdr3_aa: CASSFGQTQETQYF